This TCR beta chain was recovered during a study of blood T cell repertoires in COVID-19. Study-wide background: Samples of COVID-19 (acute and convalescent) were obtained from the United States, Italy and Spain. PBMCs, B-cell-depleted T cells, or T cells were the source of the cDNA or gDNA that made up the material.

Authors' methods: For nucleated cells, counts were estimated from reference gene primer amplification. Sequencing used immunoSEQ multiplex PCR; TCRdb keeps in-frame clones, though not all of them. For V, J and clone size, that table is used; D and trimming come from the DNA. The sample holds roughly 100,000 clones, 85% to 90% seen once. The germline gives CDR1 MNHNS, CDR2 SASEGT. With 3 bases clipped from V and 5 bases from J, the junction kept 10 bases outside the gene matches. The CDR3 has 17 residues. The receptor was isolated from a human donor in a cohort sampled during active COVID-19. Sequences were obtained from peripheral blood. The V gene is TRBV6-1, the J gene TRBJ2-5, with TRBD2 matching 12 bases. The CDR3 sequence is CASSDWASGGARETQYF. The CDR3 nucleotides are TGTGCCAGCAGTGACTGGGCTAGCGGGGGGGCCAGGGAGACCCAGTACTTC.